This is a list of T cell receptor beta chains from one sample in a study of blood T cell repertoires in COVID-19. Using immunoSEQ multiplex PCR, the repertoire was profiled, and TCRdb retains in-frame clones only, with some absent. The table records a few hundred thousand clones, about 89% of them present only once. Sequencing was done on a sample of peripheral blood. The origin of the receptors is a man between 45 and 60 years old with acute or convalescent COVID-19. CDR3s include the opening cysteine and the closing phenylalanine or tryptophan. Each record gives: CDR3 protein, D gene, V gene, J gene, CDR3 length. D genes are given only for firm matches.

cdr3_aa: CAISERQGSYEQYF
d_call: .
v_call: TRBV10-3
j_call: TRBJ2-7
cdr3_length: 14

cdr3_aa: CASTTRGRDYGYTF
d_call: .
v_call: TRBV6-5
j_call: TRBJ1-2
cdr3_length: 14

cdr3_aa: CASSARHGNSPLHF
d_call: .
v_call: TRBV9
j_call: TRBJ1-6
cdr3_length: 14

cdr3_aa: CAITPGLAGGYEQYF
d_call: TRBD2
v_call: TRBV10-3
j_call: TRBJ2-7
cdr3_length: 15

cdr3_aa: CAISGAGGYNEQFF
d_call: TRBD2
v_call: TRBV10-3
j_call: TRBJ2-1
cdr3_length: 14

cdr3_aa: CAISESGGLESYTF
d_call: .
v_call: TRBV10-3
j_call: TRBJ1-2
cdr3_length: 14

cdr3_aa: CASSPRLQSTDTQYF
d_call: .
v_call: TRBV7-3
j_call: TRBJ2-3
cdr3_length: 15

cdr3_aa: CASSGGVNQPQHF
d_call: .
v_call: TRBV19
j_call: TRBJ1-5
cdr3_length: 13

cdr3_aa: CATSRGYGNEQFF
d_call: .
v_call: TRBV24-1
j_call: TRBJ2-1
cdr3_length: 13

cdr3_aa: CASSLGPGDEQFF
d_call: .
v_call: TRBV13
j_call: TRBJ2-1
cdr3_length: 13

cdr3_aa: CASSGEGHIYGYTF
d_call: .
v_call: TRBV2
j_call: TRBJ1-2
cdr3_length: 14

cdr3_aa: CASSKDRATYGYTF
d_call: TRBD1
v_call: TRBV6-5
j_call: TRBJ1-2
cdr3_length: 14

cdr3_aa: CATSRGGQGDEKLFF
d_call: TRBD1
v_call: TRBV15
j_call: TRBJ1-4
cdr3_length: 15

cdr3_aa: CASSFPEGTQYF
d_call: .
v_call: TRBV11-3
j_call: TRBJ2-3
cdr3_length: 12

cdr3_aa: CASSSLGGQDQHF
d_call: TRBD1
v_call: TRBV27
j_call: TRBJ1-5
cdr3_length: 13

cdr3_aa: CATSRADRGKTEAFF
d_call: TRBD1
v_call: TRBV15
j_call: TRBJ1-1
cdr3_length: 15

cdr3_aa: CATSDPREGADQPQHF
d_call: TRBD1
v_call: TRBV24-1
j_call: TRBJ1-5
cdr3_length: 16

cdr3_aa: CASSPMLSSSYNEQFF
d_call: .
v_call: TRBV14
j_call: TRBJ2-1
cdr3_length: 16

cdr3_aa: CASDRTGTEKLFF
d_call: TRBD1
v_call: TRBV19
j_call: TRBJ1-4
cdr3_length: 13

cdr3_aa: CASSQDPAGSSGNTIYF
d_call: .
v_call: TRBV4-2
j_call: TRBJ1-3
cdr3_length: 17

cdr3_aa: CASSAQGDEADTQYF
d_call: TRBD1
v_call: TRBV9
j_call: TRBJ2-3
cdr3_length: 15

cdr3_aa: CAIRVGTEAFF
d_call: .
v_call: TRBV10-3
j_call: TRBJ1-1
cdr3_length: 11

cdr3_aa: CASSSAWLGSGYTQYF
d_call: .
v_call: TRBV7-2
j_call: TRBJ2-3
cdr3_length: 16

cdr3_aa: CASSQGQGARAFF
d_call: TRBD1
v_call: TRBV5-1
j_call: TRBJ1-1
cdr3_length: 13

cdr3_aa: CASSTGTWQETQYF
d_call: .
v_call: TRBV19
j_call: TRBJ2-5
cdr3_length: 14

cdr3_aa: CASSLAGAGNTIYF
d_call: .
v_call: TRBV27
j_call: TRBJ1-3
cdr3_length: 14

cdr3_aa: CASSLLYRGSTEAFF
d_call: TRBD1
v_call: TRBV7-2
j_call: TRBJ1-1
cdr3_length: 15

cdr3_aa: CASSPTGGSVEQYF
d_call: TRBD1
v_call: TRBV7-9
j_call: TRBJ2-7
cdr3_length: 14

cdr3_aa: CASSLTSGGAIDTQYF
d_call: TRBD2
v_call: TRBV7-3
j_call: TRBJ2-3
cdr3_length: 16

cdr3_aa: CASRRDSRYEQYF
d_call: TRBD1
v_call: TRBV12-3/TRBV12-4
j_call: TRBJ2-7
cdr3_length: 13

cdr3_aa: CASSSGSPGLNTEAFF
d_call: .
v_call: TRBV27
j_call: TRBJ1-1
cdr3_length: 16

cdr3_aa: CASSSHIGQGGTDTQYF
d_call: TRBD1
v_call: TRBV9
j_call: TRBJ2-3
cdr3_length: 17

cdr3_aa: CASSFPVTYEQYF
d_call: .
v_call: TRBV2
j_call: TRBJ2-7
cdr3_length: 13

cdr3_aa: CASSFTSGPYNEQFF
d_call: TRBD2
v_call: TRBV5-1
j_call: TRBJ2-1
cdr3_length: 15

cdr3_aa: CASSYSSGGAKNIQYF
d_call: TRBD1
v_call: TRBV6-2/TRBV6-3
j_call: TRBJ2-4
cdr3_length: 16

cdr3_aa: CASSLQAGAYEQYF
d_call: TRBD2
v_call: TRBV5-8
j_call: TRBJ2-7
cdr3_length: 14

cdr3_aa: CASSARTVQETQYF
d_call: .
v_call: TRBV11-2
j_call: TRBJ2-5
cdr3_length: 14

cdr3_aa: CAGDRAPGAFF
d_call: TRBD1
v_call: TRBV5-6
j_call: TRBJ1-1
cdr3_length: 11

cdr3_aa: CASSPGLGGQYF
d_call: .
v_call: TRBV2
j_call: TRBJ2-3
cdr3_length: 12

cdr3_aa: CASSQGQKDYTF
d_call: TRBD1
v_call: TRBV5-4
j_call: TRBJ1-2
cdr3_length: 12